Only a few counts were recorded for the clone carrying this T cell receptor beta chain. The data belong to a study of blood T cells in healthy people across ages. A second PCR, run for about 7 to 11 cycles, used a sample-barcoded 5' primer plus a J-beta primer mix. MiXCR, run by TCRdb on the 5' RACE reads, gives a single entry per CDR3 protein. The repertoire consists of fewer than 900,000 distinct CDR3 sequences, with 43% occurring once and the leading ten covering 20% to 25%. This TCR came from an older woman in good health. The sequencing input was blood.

CDR3 amino acids: CAISEGNSNQPQHF. The CDR3 DNA reads as TGTGCCATCAGTGAGGGCAATAGCAATCAGCCCCAGCATTTT. J is TRBJ1-5 and V is TRBV10-3, with no clear D. Deletions cut 2 bases from V and 0 bases from J, with 5 bases between. The CDR3 consists of 14 residues. CDR1 and CDR2 from the germline V gene are ENHRY and SYGVKD.